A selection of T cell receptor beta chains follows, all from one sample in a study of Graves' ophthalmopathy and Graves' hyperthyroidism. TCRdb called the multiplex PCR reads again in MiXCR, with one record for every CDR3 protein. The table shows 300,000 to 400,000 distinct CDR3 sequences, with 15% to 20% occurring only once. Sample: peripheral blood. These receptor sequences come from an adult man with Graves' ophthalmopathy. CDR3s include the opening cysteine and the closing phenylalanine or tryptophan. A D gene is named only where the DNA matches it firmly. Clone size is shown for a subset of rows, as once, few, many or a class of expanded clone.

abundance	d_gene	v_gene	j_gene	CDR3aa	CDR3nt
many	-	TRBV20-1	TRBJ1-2	CSARDVGYTF	TGCAGTGCTAGAGATGTCGGCTACACCTTC
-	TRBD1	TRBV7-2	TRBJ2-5	CASSRGQGAKETQYF	TGTGCCAGCAGCAGGGGACAGGGGGCGAAAGAGACCCAGTACTTC
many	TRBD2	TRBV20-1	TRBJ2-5	CSASGSGSPETQYF	TGCAGTGCTAGCGGTAGCGGGAGCCCGGAGACCCAGTACTTC
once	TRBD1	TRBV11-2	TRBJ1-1	CASSRIPTGVNTEAFF	TGTGCCAGCAGCCGAATCCCGACAGGGGTGAACACTGAAGCTTTCTTT
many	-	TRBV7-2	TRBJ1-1	CASSPQGLPVTEAFF	TGTGCCAGCAGCCCACAAGGTCTTCCGGTGACTGAAGCTTTCTTT
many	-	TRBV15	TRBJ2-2	CATSRKTGFSTGELFF	TGTGCCACCAGCAGAAAAACAGGGTTCTCCACCGGGGAGCTGTTTTTT
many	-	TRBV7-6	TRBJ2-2	CATKTRNTGELFF	TGTGCCACCAAGACCAGGAACACCGGGGAGCTGTTTTTT
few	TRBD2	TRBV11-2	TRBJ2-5	CASSQGLAGGPVQETQYF	TGTGCCAGCAGCCAAGGACTAGCGGGGGGTCCTGTCCAAGAGACCCAGTACTTC
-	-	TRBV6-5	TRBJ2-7	CASSYASRREQYF	TGTGCCAGCAGTTATGCGTCCAGACGGGAGCAGTACTTC
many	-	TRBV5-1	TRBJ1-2	CASSRTQDYGYTF	TGCGCCAGCAGCCGTACTCAGGACTATGGCTACACCTTC
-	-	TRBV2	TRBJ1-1	CASRRDTTEAFF	TGTGCCAGCAGGAGGGACACCACTGAAGCTTTCTTT
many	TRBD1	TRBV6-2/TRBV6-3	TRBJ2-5	CASSYSMSPRGSQETQYF	TGTGCCAGCAGTTACTCGATGAGCCCCAGGGGGTCTCAAGAGACCCAGTACTTC
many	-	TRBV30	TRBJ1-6	CAWRANPPLHF	TGTGCCTGGAGAGCCAATCCACCCCTCCACTTT
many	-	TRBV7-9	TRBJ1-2	CASSLGQGSGYTF	TGTGCCAGCAGCTTAGGCCAGGGTTCTGGCTACACCTTC
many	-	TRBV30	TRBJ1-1	CAWSAQGGEAFF	TGTGCCTGGAGTGCTCAGGGCGGTGAAGCTTTCTTT
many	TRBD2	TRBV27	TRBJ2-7	CASGDYSHEQYF	TGTGCCAGCGGGGACTACTCCCACGAGCAGTACTTC
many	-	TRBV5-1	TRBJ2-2	CASVQGSLTGELFF	TGCGCCAGCGTACAGGGTTCTTTAACCGGGGAGCTGTTTTTT
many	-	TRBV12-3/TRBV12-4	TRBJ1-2	CASSEPRAVGYGYTF	TGTGCCAGCAGTGAGCCCAGGGCCGTAGGCTATGGCTACACCTTC
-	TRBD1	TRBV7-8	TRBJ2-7	CASSLQGVIYEQYF	TGTGCCAGCAGCTTGCAGGGGGTAATCTACGAGCAGTACTTC
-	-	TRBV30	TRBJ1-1	CAKRDRNTKAFF	TGTGCCAAACGCGACCGAAACACTAAAGCTTTCTTT
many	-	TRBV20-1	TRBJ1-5	CSVRENNQPQHF	TGCAGTGTTCGGGAGAACAATCAGCCCCAGCATTTT
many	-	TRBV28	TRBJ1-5	CASSTPRPQPQHF	TGTGCCAGCAGCACCCCGAGACCTCAGCCCCAGCATTTT
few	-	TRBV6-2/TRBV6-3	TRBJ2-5	CASSYSRVETQYF	TGTGCCAGCAGTTACTCCAGGGTAGAGACCCAGTACTTC
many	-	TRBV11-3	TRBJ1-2	CASSLGGRDNYGYTF	TGTGCCAGCAGCTTAGGGGGGAGGGATAACTATGGCTACACCTTC
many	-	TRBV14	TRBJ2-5	CASSHRTLQETQYF	TGTGCCAGCAGCCACCGGACATTGCAAGAGACCCAGTACTTC
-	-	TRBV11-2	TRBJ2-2	CASSPPTANTGELFF	TGTGCCAGCAGCCCCCCGACAGCGAACACCGGGGAGCTGTTTTTT
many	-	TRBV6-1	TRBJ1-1	CASSELGVNTEAFF	TGTGCCAGCAGTGAACTCGGTGTGAACACTGAAGCTTTCTTT
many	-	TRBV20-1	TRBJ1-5	CSAPPEGDYSNQPQHF	TGCAGTGCTCCCCCAGAAGGGGATTATAGCAATCAGCCCCAGCATTTT
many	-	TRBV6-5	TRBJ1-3	CASRGHTGNTIYF	TGTGCCAGCAGGGGTCATACTGGAAACACCATATATTTT
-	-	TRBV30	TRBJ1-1	CAWRIAGGRHTEAFF	TGTGCCTGGAGGATCGCCGGGGGTCGGCACACTGAAGCTTTCTTT
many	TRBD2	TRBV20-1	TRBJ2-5	CSAARTSGSLETQYF	TGCAGTGCCGCCAGGACTAGCGGGAGTTTGGAGACCCAGTACTTC
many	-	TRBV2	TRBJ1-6	CASERSTATRPPLHF	TGTGCCAGCGAACGGTCAACAGCTACGCGTCCACCCCTCCACTTT
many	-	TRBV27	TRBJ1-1	CASSQSRARTEAFF	TGTGCCAGCAGTCAGTCCAGGGCGAGGACTGAAGCTTTCTTT
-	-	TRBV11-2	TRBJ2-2	CASSRTRQVGRELFF	TGTGCCAGCAGCCGTACCCGCCAGGTGGGCAGGGAGCTGTTTTTT
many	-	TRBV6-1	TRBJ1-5	CASSGGTPYSNQPQHF	TGTGCCAGCAGTGGTGGGACACCATATAGCAATCAGCCCCAGCATTTT
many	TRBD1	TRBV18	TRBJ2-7	CASSPNRDSYEQYF	TGTGCCAGCTCACCAAACCGGGACAGCTACGAGCAGTACTTC
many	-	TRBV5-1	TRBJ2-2	CASSSHRENTGELFF	TGCGCCAGCAGCTCGCACAGAGAGAACACCGGGGAGCTGTTTTTT
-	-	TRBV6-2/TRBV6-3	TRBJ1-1	CASRPVKSSWTEAFF	TGTGCCAGCAGGCCAGTTAAGTCCTCTTGGACTGAAGCTTTCTTT
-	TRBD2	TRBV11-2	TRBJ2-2	CASTPGGGGTGELFF	TGTGCCAGCACCCCGGGGGGGGGCGGCACCGGGGAGCTGTTTTTT
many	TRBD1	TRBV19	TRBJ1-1	CASSLGGTGANTEAFF	TGTGCCAGTAGCCTAGGTGGGACAGGGGCAAACACTGAAGCTTTCTTT
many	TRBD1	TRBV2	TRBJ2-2	CASRETGTGSGELFF	TGTGCCAGCAGGGAGACCGGGACAGGGTCCGGGGAGCTGTTTTTT
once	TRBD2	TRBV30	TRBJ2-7	CAVLAGGPREQYF	TGTGCCGTGTTAGCGGGAGGGCCTCGGGAGCAGTACTTC
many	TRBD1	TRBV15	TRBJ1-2	CATSRDQDRTFF	TGTGCCACCAGCAGAGATCAGGACAGGACATTCTTC
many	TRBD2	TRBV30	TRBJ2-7	CAWKRGLSGSGEQYF	TGTGCCTGGAAACGGGGATTAAGCGGGAGTGGCGAGCAGTACTTC
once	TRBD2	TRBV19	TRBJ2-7	CASSTGTSGSYEQYF	TGTGCCAGTAGCACCGGGACTAGCGGGTCCTACGAGCAGTACTTC
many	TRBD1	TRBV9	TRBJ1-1	CASSVTTGVSEAFF	TGTGCCAGCAGCGTAACGACAGGGGTTAGTGAAGCTTTCTTT
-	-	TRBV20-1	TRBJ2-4	CSARDSGAKNIQYF	TGCAGTGCTAGAGATAGTGGGGCCAAAAACATTCAGTACTTC
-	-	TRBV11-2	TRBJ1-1	CASSTSIQVPNTEAFF	TGTGCCAGCAGTACCTCGATACAGGTACCGAACACTGAAGCTTTCTTT
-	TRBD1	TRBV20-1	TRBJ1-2	CSARDRDRVRGYTF	TGCAGTGCTAGAGATCGGGACAGGGTTCGAGGCTACACCTTC
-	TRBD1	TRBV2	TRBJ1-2	CASRETGGSYGYTF	TGTGCCAGCAGGGAAACAGGGGGAAGCTATGGCTACACCTTC